The sequence of this T cell receptor beta chain was determined in a study of blood T cell repertoires in COVID-19. With V trimmed by 4 bases and J by 7 bases, 16 bases remained unmatched. This CDR3 region has 16 residues. In germline, CDR1 is SGHTA, CDR2 FQGNSA. Assay: immunoSEQ multiplex PCR; the TCRdb copy retains only in-frame clones and omits some. This table holds roughly 15,000 clones, 85% to 90% found once. This clone appeared a few times. Sequencing used peripheral blood. The chain joins TRBV7-2 to TRBJ2-7; 7 nucleotides match TRBD2. The source of this sequence is a human donor in a cohort sampled during active COVID-19. The CDR3 DNA reads as TGTGCCAGCAGCTCCAAGGAGGGAGCGGGGACCTTGGAGCAGTACTTC. It specifies CASSSKEGAGTLEQYF. The whole variable domain, remainder taken from reference TRBV7-2 and TRBJ2-7, is GAGVSQSPSNKVTEKGKDVELRCDPISGHTALYWYRQSLGQGLEFLIYFQGNSAPDKSGLPSDRFSAERTGGSVSTLTIQRTQQEDSAVYLCASSSKEGAGTLEQYFGPGTRLTVT.